This T cell receptor beta chain was identified in a study of PD-1 blockade in classical Hodgkin lymphoma. Study-level findings and limits: CD4+ but not CD8+ TCR diversity rose significantly by C4D1. Diversity similar to that of newly diagnosed patients was seen at baseline in complete responders.

For this clone: What it recognizes is unknown.

After autologous stem cell transplantation all patients relapsed, and prior brentuximab vedotin exposure differed between cohorts. Patients had relapsed/refractory classical Hodgkin lymphoma with complete response, partial response or progressive disease as best response. Per the germline V gene, CDR1 is LNHNV and CDR2 is YYDKDF (reference sequence). V dropped 1 base and J dropped 5 bases, with 15 bases sitting between them. The CDR3 is 16 amino acids. Clones were sequenced by immunoSEQ multiplex PCR, and TCRdb holds only the in-frame ones, with some missing. The sample carries almost 100,000 clones, more than 90% recorded once.

Sequencing was performed on peripheral blood mononuclear cells (PBMCs), taken at baseline. This clonotype was sampled from a human donor with classical Hodgkin lymphoma. The chain couples TRBV15 to TRBJ2-1; D is possibly TRBD1 (7 bases). The CDR3 reads CATSRGTGPSDNEQFF. CDR3 nucleotide sequence: TGTGCCACCAGCAGAGGGACAGGTCCTAGCGACAATGAGCAGTTCTTC.